This T cell receptor beta chain was obtained from a study of brain metastases from non-small cell lung cancer. Profiling relied on immunoSEQ multiplex PCR, and the TCRdb table lists in-frame clones only, not all of them. The sample has approximately 240 clones, roughly 83% seen once. This CDR3 comprises 15 residues. Trimming removed 2 bases from V and 2 bases from J; junction bases left unmatched: 3. The TCR was taken from a donor at least 40 years old with non-small cell lung cancer. The sequencing sample was made of tumor-adjacent normal tissue. The chain links TRBV23-1 to TRBJ1-3; TRBD1 aligns across 7 bases. TRBV23-1 is labeled an ORF, and its function is uncertain. For the CDR3, the DNA is TGCGCCAGCAGTCAAAAAGGGACAGCTGGAAACACCATATATTTT. It encodes CASSQKGTAGNTIYF.